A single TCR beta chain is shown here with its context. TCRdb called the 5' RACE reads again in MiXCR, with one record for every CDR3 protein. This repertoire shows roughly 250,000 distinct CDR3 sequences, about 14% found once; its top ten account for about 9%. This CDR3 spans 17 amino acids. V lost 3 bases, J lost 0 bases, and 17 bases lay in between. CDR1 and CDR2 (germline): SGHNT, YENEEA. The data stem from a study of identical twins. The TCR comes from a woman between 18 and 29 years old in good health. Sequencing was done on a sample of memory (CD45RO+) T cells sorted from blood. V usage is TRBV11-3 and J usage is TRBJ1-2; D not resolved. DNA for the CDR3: TGTGCCAGCAGCTTCACTTATTATGGACGGACTAACTATGGCTACACCTTC. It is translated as CASSFTYYGRTNYGYTF.